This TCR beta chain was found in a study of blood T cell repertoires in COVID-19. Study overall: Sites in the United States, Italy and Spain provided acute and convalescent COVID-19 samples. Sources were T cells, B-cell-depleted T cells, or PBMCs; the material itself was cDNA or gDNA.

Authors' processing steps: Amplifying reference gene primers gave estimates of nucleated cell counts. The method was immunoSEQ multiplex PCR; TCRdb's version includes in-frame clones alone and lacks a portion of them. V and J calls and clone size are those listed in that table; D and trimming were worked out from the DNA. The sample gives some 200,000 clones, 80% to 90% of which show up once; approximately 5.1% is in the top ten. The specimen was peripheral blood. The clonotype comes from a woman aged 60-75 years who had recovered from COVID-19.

This CDR3 is CASNGGRSSGGLPIYEQYF. In DNA, the CDR3 is TGTGCCAGCAACGGTGGTCGATCTAGCGGGGGGCTTCCGATCTACGAGCAGTACTTC. This chain joins TRBV5-6 and TRBJ2-7; 11 bases align to TRBD2. The CDR3 has 19 residues. Germline V gives CDR1 SGHDT, CDR2 YYEEEE. V lost 6 bases to trimming and J lost 3 bases; unmatched junction nucleotides: 20.